This entry lists 15 T cell receptor beta chains sequenced from one sample in a study of T-cell reconstitution after alpha-beta-depleted transplantation in children. Findings and caveats of the study: Expanded graft clones numbering several hundred reportedly gave rise to alpha-beta T cells about two months after transplant.

During its preparation, the TCRbeta library received unique molecular identifiers. TCRdb reprocessed the PCR reads with MiXCR, giving one entry per CDR3 protein. The sample includes tens of thousands of distinct CDR3 sequences, 5% to 7% of them seen just once. The antigens these receptors bind are not known. The starting material was peripheral blood, obtained 60 days after TCRalphabeta/CD19-depleted stem cell transplant. The receptors derive from a child less than two years old who had a stem cell transplant for acute myeloid leukemia, so the T cells may come from the graft donor.

This clonotype was counted many times. The chain recombines TRBV19 with TRBJ2-5; 11 positions match TRBD2. This CDR3 spans 13 amino acids. V trimming: 7 bases; J trimming: 4 bases; junction bases outside the gene matches: 2. CDR1 LNHDA and CDR2 SQIVND come from the germline V gene (reference sequence). The CDR3 protein is CASTTSGTETQYF. In nucleotides, the CDR3 is TGTGCCAGTACGACTAGCGGGACAGAGACCCAGTACTTC.

This clonotype showed up many times. The CDR3, as DNA: TGCAGTGCTAAAAGCGGGAGTAGGCAAGAGACCCAGTACTTC. Translation: CSAKSGSRQETQYF. V and J are TRBV20-1 and TRBJ2-5, with 8 bases identical to TRBD2. The V segment lost 4 bases and the J segment 2 bases; nucleotides outside the gene matches: 6. Germline lookup yields CDR1 DFQATT and CDR2 SNEGSKA (reference sequence). The CDR3 is made up of 14 amino acids.

This clonotype was found many times. This chain links TRBV2 with TRBJ1-1; no reliable D call. The CDR3 runs 12 residues. CDR1 and CDR2 from the germline V gene are SNHLY and FYNNEI. With 1 base removed from V and 11 bases from J, the gap between germline ends came to 11 bases. CDR3 sequence reads: CASSEGEQRAFF. The CDR3 DNA is TGTGCCAGCAGTGAAGGGGAGCAGCGGGCTTTCTTT.

Points on this clonotype: This may come from a read error, since a much larger clone is one base off. The V gene is TRBV29-1, the J gene TRBJ1-2, with a weak D call TRBD1 (6 bases). CDR3 length: 12 amino acids. V lost 7 bases to trimming and J lost 8 bases, with 17 bases between them. Looked up from germline, CDR1 is SQVTM and CDR2 is ANQGSEA. CDR3 in DNA: TGCAGCGCTGTCCAGGGGCATCGGGGCTACACCTTC. This gives the protein CSAVQGHRGYTF.

The table lists this clonotype with many counts. The genes are TRBV2 and TRBJ2-2; TRBD1 matches 9 bases. V shed 7 bases, J shed 5 bases, and the junction held 8 bases outside the gene matches. The CDR3 has 15 amino acids. Germline V lookup: CDR1 SNHLY, CDR2 FYNNEI. The CDR3 region is CASTEDRGTTGELFF. The CDR3 nucleotides read TGTGCCAGCACAGAGGACAGGGGAACTACCGGGGAGCTGTTTTTT.

Many counts were recorded for this clonotype. CDR3 protein: CASSLHLYEQYF. The CDR3 nucleotides read TGTGCCAGCAGCTTACACCTCTACGAGCAGTACTTC. The genes are TRBV7-9 and TRBJ2-7, with no clear D. Germline CDR1 SEHNR, CDR2 FQNEAQ (reference sequence). V lost 2 bases, J lost 3 bases, and 5 bases lay in between. CDR3 length equals 12 residues.

This clonotype came up many times. The J gene is TRBJ1-4, the V gene TRBV7-2; possibly TRBD1 for D (5 bases). This CDR3 is built from 14 residues. The V end was cut by 1 base, the J end by 7 bases, with 10 bases between. In germline, CDR1 is SGHTA, CDR2 FQGNSA. In DNA form, the CDR3 reads TGTGCCAGCAGCTTAGGGCAGGGACCTGAAAAACTGTTTTTT. Its protein is CASSLGQGPEKLFF.

This clonotype was observed a handful of times. This chain joins TRBV29-1 and TRBJ2-7, with D possibly matching TRBD1 (6 bases). This CDR3 contains 13 residues. Trimming took 5 bases from V and 2 from J, leaving 13 bases between them. Germline V gene data show CDR1 as SQVTM and CDR2 as ANQGSEA. CDR3: CSVWDKGAYEQYF. The CDR3 nucleotides are TGCAGCGTTTGGGACAAAGGGGCCTACGAGCAGTACTTC.

This clonotype was seen a handful of times. The V and J genes are TRBV30 and TRBJ2-7, with 8 bases identical to TRBD1. The CDR3 runs 13 residues. With 0 bases clipped from V and 3 bases from J, the junction kept 1 base outside the gene matches. Germline lookup yields CDR1 GTSNPN and CDR2 SVGIG (reference sequence). The CDR3 reads CAWSVTGGYEQYF. The CDR3 region has the DNA TGTGCCTGGAGTGTAACAGGGGGCTACGAGCAGTACTTC.

This clonotype was seen many times. V is TRBV24-1 and J is TRBJ2-5; TRBD2 matches at 10 bases. V trimming: 4 bases; J trimming: 5 bases; junction bases outside the gene matches: 9. This CDR3 has 16 amino acids. CDR1 is KGHDR and CDR2 is SFDVKD in the germline V gene. The CDR3 protein is CATSEGTSDKGETQYF. In DNA form, the CDR3 reads TGTGCCACCAGTGAAGGGACTAGCGATAAAGGGGAGACCCAGTACTTC.

By share, this clonotype counts as medium-sized (0.01 to 0.1%). The chain employs TRBV15 and TRBJ2-2; D is ambiguous. This CDR3 contains 15 residues. Trimming cost V 3 bases and J 1 base, with 9 bases left between them. CDR1 and CDR2 (germline): LNHNV, YYDKDF (reference sequence). DNA for the CDR3: TGTGCCACCAGCAGTAATCCACAGAACACCGGGGAGCTGTTTTTT. Translation: CATSSNPQNTGELFF.

CDR3 in amino acids: CSARVDRRGTDTQYF. CDR3 DNA sequence: TGCAGTGCTAGGGTGGACCGTAGGGGCACAGATACGCAGTATTTT. The chain recombines TRBV20-1 with TRBJ2-3, with D unresolved. Germline lookup yields CDR1 DFQATT and CDR2 SNEGSKA (reference sequence). V lost 3 bases and J lost 1, with 14 bases in between. The CDR3 is 15 residues long.

This clonotype was counted at least ten times. This chain joins TRBV7-9 and TRBJ1-4; no definite D call. This CDR3 contains 14 residues. CDR1 SEHNR and CDR2 FQNEAQ come from the germline V gene (reference sequence). Trimming took 5 bases from V and 8 from J, leaving 15 bases between them. CDR3 protein: CASSPRHIPEKLFF. As DNA, the CDR3 is TGTGCCAGCAGCCCCAGACATATTCCCGAAAAACTGTTTTTT. Together with reference TRBV7-9 and TRBJ1-4, the CDR3 gives the full variable domain: DTGVSQNPRHKITKRGQNVTFRCDPISEHNRLYWYRQTLGQGPEFLTYFQNEAQLEKSRLLSDRFSAERPKGSFSTLEIQRTEQGDSAMYLCASSPRHIPEKLFFGSGTQLSVL.

This chain uses TRBV11-2 with TRBJ2-7, with a tentative D call TRBD2 (5 bases). This CDR3 is built from 15 residues. Trimming took 4 bases from V and 5 from J, leaving 18 bases between them. Germline CDR1 and CDR2: SGHAT and FQNNGV. The CDR3 bases are TGTGCCAGCAGCTCAAGCCTCGGACTTTTAAACGAGCAGTACTTC. Its protein product is CASSSSLGLLNEQYF.

This clonotype was recorded many times. The rearrangement uses TRBV6-5 and TRBJ1-3; weak D call: TRBD1 (5 bases). The CDR3 extends over 15 amino acids. Trimming left V 4 bases short and J 4 bases short, with 14 bases between. Germline lookup yields CDR1 MNHEY and CDR2 SVGAGI. DNA of the CDR3: TGTGCCAGCAGTTCGCGAGGGGTGTCGGGAAACACCATATATTTT. Translated, it gives CASSSRGVSGNTIYF.